The 32 T cell receptor beta chains below were found in one sample sequenced in a study of T cells after posttransplantation cyclophosphamide. Generated by immunoSEQ multiplex PCR, the TCRdb table keeps only in-frame clones and is missing some. Recorded here are about 39,000 clones, none singletons. The source material was PBMCs. The receptor source for this set is a woman in her 50s in good health and a related stem cell transplant donor.

This clone was recorded many times. The V and J genes are TRBV5-1 and TRBJ2-1; 7 bases match TRBD2. From germline, CDR1 is SGHRS and CDR2 YFSETQ. The CDR3 is 17 amino acids. Trimming removed 4 bases from V and 3 bases from J; junction bases left unmatched: 13. CDR3 residues: CASSRLQSGVIYNEQFF. The DNA for the CDR3 is TGCGCCAGCAGCCGTTTGCAAAGCGGGGTAATCTACAATGAGCAGTTCTTC.

This clone was detected only a few times. The rearrangement uses TRBV30 and TRBJ2-6; D ambiguous. The CDR3 length is 13 residues. V was trimmed by 0 bases and J by 12 bases, leaving 12 bases between them. Germline CDR1 reads GTSNPN; CDR2 reads SVGIG (reference sequence). This CDR3 is CAWSVFDRSVLTF. CDR3 DNA: TGTGCCTGGAGTGTATTTGATAGAAGCGTCCTGACTTTC.

A note on this clone: A junction end diverges from the germline sequence, so it may reflect a read error. V gene TRBV18 combines with J gene TRBJ2-3; TRBD2 agrees at 8 bases. The CDR3 has 15 amino acids. CDR1 and CDR2 (germline): KGHSH, LQKENI. The CDR3 protein is CAGSQFRGGEDTQYF. CDR3 nucleotide sequence: TGTGCCGGCTCCCAATTCCGGGGGGGTGAAGATACGCAGTATTTT.

This clone was seen at least ten times. The rearrangement uses TRBV5-1 and TRBJ1-1; 8 bases fit TRBD1. The CDR3 consists of 16 residues. CDR1 is SGHRS and CDR2 is YFSETQ in the germline V gene. Trimming removed 2 bases from V and 2 bases from J; junction bases left unmatched: 8. Written as DNA, the CDR3 is TGCGCCAGCAGCTTTGACCCGGGACAGGCAAACACTGAAGCTTTCTTT. Its translation: CASSFDPGQANTEAFF.

This clone occurred many times. The chain carries TRBV9 and TRBJ2-3, with 9 bases fitting TRBD1. Trimming cost V 3 bases and J 0 bases; bases outside gene matches: 5. The V gene's germline CDR1 is SGDLS and CDR2 YYNGEE. CDR3 size: 16 residues. The chain's CDR3 is CASSAGTGRSTDTQYF. DNA of the CDR3: TGTGCCAGCAGCGCAGGGACAGGGCGAAGCACAGATACGCAGTATTTT.

This clone occurred many times. The genes are TRBV30 and TRBJ1-5; D is possibly TRBD1 (6 bases). With 2 bases removed from V and 6 bases from J, the gap between germline ends came to 14 bases. Per the germline V gene, CDR1 is GTSNPN and CDR2 is SVGIG (reference sequence). CDR3 length: 14 residues. The CDR3 loop reads CAWSRGTTSQPQHF. The DNA for the CDR3 is TGTGCCTGGAGTCGTGGGACAACTAGTCAGCCCCAGCATTTT.

This clone was counted ten times or more. This rearrangement joins TRBV7-2 to TRBJ2-7; 11 bases map to TRBD2. Trimming cost V 3 bases and J 4 bases; bases outside gene matches: 5. CDR1 is SGHTA, CDR2 FQGNSA, per germline. This CDR3 contains 15 residues. CDR3 nucleotides: TGTGCCAGCAGCTTGGGGACTAGCGGATTATACGAGCAGTACTTC. It encodes CASSLGTSGLYEQYF.

This clone was observed many times. The chain links TRBV9 to TRBJ1-6, with D possibly being TRBD1 (6 bases). V was shortened by 1 base and J by 6 bases, with 8 bases between the two germline ends. Germline loops: CDR1 SGDLS, CDR2 YYNGEE. This CDR3 has 14 amino acids. The chain's CDR3 is CASSVTGINSPLHF. The CDR3 bases are TGTGCCAGCAGCGTAACAGGGATTAATTCACCCCTCCACTTT.

This clone has a count of ten or more. The sample carries other DNA sequences with the same CDR3. The rearrangement joins TRBV5-1 to TRBJ2-1; 13 bases map to TRBD2. The germline V gene encodes CDR1 SGHRS and CDR2 YFSETQ. The CDR3 length is 18 residues. Trimming removed 3 bases from V and 0 bases from J; junction bases left unmatched: 6. The CDR3 DNA reads TGCGCCAGCAGCTCCAATGGGACTAGCGGGGTCTCCTACAATGAGCAGTTCTTC. The encoded protein is CASSSNGTSGVSYNEQFF.

Many counts were recorded for this clone. V is TRBV19 and J is TRBJ2-7; no firm D call. The CDR3 is 14 residues long. Between the trimmed V and J ends, which lost 3 bases and 1 base, there was a span of 10 bases. CDR1 is LNHDA and CDR2 is SQIVND in the germline V gene (reference sequence). The CDR3 sequence: CASSIGLRSYEQYF. CDR3 DNA: TGTGCCAGTAGTATCGGGTTACGGTCCTACGAGCAGTACTTC.

This clone was detected many times. In nucleotides, the CDR3 is TGTGCCAGCAGCTTCCAGCGGAACTATGGCTACACCTTC. Protein product: CASSFQRNYGYTF. J is TRBJ1-2 and V is TRBV11-2; no firm D call. CDR3 length: 13 residues. CDR1 is SGHAT, CDR2 FQNNGV, per germline. Trimming left V 3 bases short and J 2 bases short, with 7 bases between. The variable domain in full, with the rest retrieved from reference TRBV11-2 and TRBJ1-2, is EAGVAQSPRYKIIEKRQSVAFWCNPISGHATLYWYQQILGQGPKLLIQFQNNGVVDDSQLPKDRFSAERLKGVDSTLKIQPAKLEDSAVYLCASSFQRNYGYTFGSGTRLTVV.

The table lists this clone with many counts. The V and J genes are TRBV4-1 and TRBJ1-6; D perhaps matches TRBD1 (6 bases). The CDR3 sequence is 15 residues long. The germline V and J ends were trimmed by 1 base and 9 bases, with 13 bases remaining between them. CDR1 is MGHRA, CDR2 YSYEKL, per germline. CDR3 loop: CASSQASQGISPLHF. The CDR3 nucleotides are TGCGCCAGCAGCCAAGCGAGCCAGGGGATTTCACCCCTCCACTTT.

Ten or more counts support this clone. This sequence joins TRBV5-1 and TRBJ1-1; D might be TRBD1 (5 bases). This CDR3 is 14 amino acids long. V lost 5 bases and J lost 2, with 13 bases in between. CDR1 SGHRS and CDR2 YFSETQ come from the germline V gene. The CDR3 sequence is CASRLYQGNTEAFF. The CDR3 bases are TGCGCCAGCAGACTTTATCAGGGCAACACTGAAGCTTTCTTT.

This clone has ten or more counts. The chain carries TRBV28 and TRBJ1-1; D remains unclear. Trimming stripped 7 bases from V and 3 bases from J, with 9 bases between. Germline V gene sequence: CDR1 MDHEN, CDR2 SYDVKM. The CDR3 is made up of 12 amino acids. This chain's CDR3 is CASIGEYTEAFF. CDR3 nucleotide sequence: TGTGCCAGCATCGGAGAATACACTGAAGCTTTCTTT.

This clone came up a few times. The chain employs TRBV6-1 and TRBJ1-4; TRBD1 is a possible D gene (5 bases). There are 14 residues in the CDR3. From germline, CDR1 is MNHNS and CDR2 SASEGT. The germline V and J ends were trimmed by 5 bases and 5 bases, with 12 bases remaining between them. The CDR3 nucleotides are TGTGCCAGCAGTATTCAGGGCCTCAATGAAAAACTGTTTTTT. The encoded protein is CASSIQGLNEKLFF.

This clone was seen many times. The chain uses TRBV12-5 and TRBJ2-1, with 10 nucleotides matching TRBD1. The CDR3 is 15 amino acids. The germline CDR1 and CDR2 sequences are LGHNT and FRNRAP. Trimming cost V 4 bases and J 4 bases; bases outside gene matches: 4. DNA of the CDR3: TGTGCTAGTGGTTGGGGACAGGGGACGTACAATGAGCAGTTCTTC. Translation: CASGWGQGTYNEQFF.

This clone showed up many times. J is TRBJ2-2 and V is TRBV27; 8 bases line up with TRBD2. Germline V gene lookup returns CDR1 MNHEY and CDR2 SMNVEV (reference sequence). The J segment lost 3 bases and the V segment lost 5 bases, leaving 8 bases of the junction unmatched. The CDR3 consists of 16 residues. The CDR3 spells CASSPKGGGYTGELFF. CDR3 in DNA: TGTGCCAGCAGTCCCAAGGGCGGGGGGTACACCGGGGAGCTGTTTTTT.

This clone came up a few times. This rearrangement joins TRBV27 to TRBJ1-2; TRBD1 might be the D (5 bases). CDR1 and CDR2 from the germline V gene are MNHEY and SMNVEV (reference sequence). CDR3 length: 12 amino acids. Trimming pared 5 bases from V and 4 bases from J, leaving 8 bases between. The CDR3 protein is CASSPGLYGYTF. As DNA, the CDR3 is TGTGCCAGCAGTCCAGGGCTCTATGGCTACACCTTC.

The rearrangement links TRBV27 to TRBJ2-3; D is unclear. This CDR3 spans 12 amino acids. V shed 8 bases and J shed 1 base, with 7 bases lying between them. The germline gives CDR1 MNHEY, CDR2 SMNVEV (reference sequence). DNA for the CDR3: TGTGCCAGCGGGCTCGGCACAGATACGCAGTATTTT. This sequence encodes CASGLGTDTQYF.

In its sample, this clone was seen a few times. A read error may account for a junction end that differs from germline. The CDR3 DNA follows: TGCGCCAGCAGCCAAGATCTGGGGCAGGGAAACTGTGGCTACACCTTC. Translation: CASSQDLGQGNCGYTF. The chain is built from TRBV4-1 and TRBJ1-2; TRBD1 might be the D (5 bases). The CDR3 is made up of 16 amino acids. Germline-derived CDR1 and CDR2 are MGHRA and YSYEKL.

This clone was found many times. This chain connects TRBV27 to TRBJ2-3; a possible D gene is TRBD2 (6 bases). There are 14 residues in the CDR3. From germline, CDR1 is MNHEY and CDR2 SMNVEV (reference sequence). V lost 6 bases, J lost 2 bases, and 12 bases lay in between. The CDR3 spells CASSRGLYTDTQYF. CDR3 nucleotides: TGTGCCAGCAGCCGGGGACTTTACACAGATACGCAGTATTTT.

This clone was seen many times. The gene calls are TRBV6-1 and TRBJ2-6, with a weak D call TRBD1 (5 bases). CDR1 is MNHNS and CDR2 is SASEGT in the germline V gene. This CDR3 spans 16 amino acids. Trimming took 2 bases from V and 0 from J, leaving 8 bases between them. The DNA for the CDR3 is TGTGCCAGCAGTGAATGGGGCCTCTCTGGGGCCAACGTCCTGACTTTC. It specifies CASSEWGLSGANVLTF.

This clone was observed many times. V and J are TRBV19 and TRBJ2-5; possible D gene TRBD2, 6 bases. The germline V gene encodes CDR1 LNHDA and CDR2 SQIVND (reference sequence). The V gene lost 2 bases and the J gene lost 5 bases, with 15 bases spanning the gap. CDR3 length: 15 amino acids. DNA of the CDR3: TGTGCCAGTAGTATAAGCCCCGTAAGCGGGGAGACCCAGTACTTC. It translates to CASSISPVSGETQYF.

This clone was observed at least ten times. The rearrangement joins TRBV5-1 to TRBJ2-1; 7 nucleotides align to TRBD1. CDR1 and CDR2 from the germline V gene are SGHRS and YFSETQ. V shed 4 bases, J shed 7 bases, and the junction held 11 bases outside the gene matches. CDR3 length: 15 residues. CDR3 coding DNA: TGCGCCAGCAGCCTTCTAATGACAGGGCTGAATGAGCAGTTCTTC. Its translation: CASSLLMTGLNEQFF.

This clone appeared many times. The V gene is TRBV19, the J gene TRBJ2-2, with D tentatively TRBD2 (6 bases). This CDR3 has 17 residues. Germline V gene lookup returns CDR1 LNHDA and CDR2 SQIVND (reference sequence). V shed 5 bases and J shed 10 bases, with 26 bases lying between them. DNA of the CDR3: TGTGCCAGTAGTCCACAAGGGGTTGCGGGGCCCACTGTGGAGCTGTTTTTT. Translation: CASSPQGVAGPTVELFF.

This clone was counted ten times or more. J is TRBJ1-5 and V is TRBV10-3; D is possibly TRBD1 (6 bases). CDR1 is ENHRY, CDR2 SYGVKD, per germline. The CDR3 is made up of 13 amino acids. Trimming left V 6 bases short and J 5 bases short, with 11 bases between. The CDR3 sequence: CAIRGDIDQPQHF. The CDR3 DNA reads TGTGCCATCAGAGGGGACATAGATCAGCCCCAGCATTTT.

This clone was seen repeatedly, ten times or more. The chain carries TRBV19 and TRBJ2-6; a weak D match, TRBD2 (5 bases). Germline CDR1 reads LNHDA; CDR2 reads SQIVND (reference sequence). The germline V and J ends were trimmed by 2 bases and 0 bases, with 8 bases remaining between them. CDR3 length: 16 residues. CDR3 bases: TGTGCCAGTAGTATATGGAGGCCCTCTGGGGCCAACGTCCTGACTTTC. Translated, it gives CASSIWRPSGANVLTF.

This clone was recorded many times. The chain uses TRBV5-1 and TRBJ1-2; D uncertain. Germline CDR1 reads SGHRS; CDR2 reads YFSETQ. This CDR3 region has 12 residues. Trimming removed 0 bases from V and 7 bases from J, with 7 bases in between. CDR3 DNA: TGCGCCAGCAGCTTGGGGGCCGGTGGCTACACCTTC. This codes for CASSLGAGGYTF.

The chain carries TRBV2 and TRBJ1-6, with D tentatively TRBD1 (5 bases). The CDR3 runs 13 residues. The germline gives CDR1 SNHLY, CDR2 FYNNEI. Trimming cost V 6 bases and J 7 bases, with 10 bases left between them. The CDR3 protein is CASSQRQNSPLHF. The CDR3, as DNA: TGTGCCAGCAGCCAAAGACAGAATTCACCCCTCCACTTT.

This clone showed up many times. The rearrangement uses TRBV5-1 and TRBJ1-2; 7 bases are a match to TRBD1. CDR1 SGHRS and CDR2 YFSETQ come from the germline V gene. V lost 2 bases to trimming and J lost 1 base; unmatched junction nucleotides: 11. There are 17 residues in the CDR3. Here the CDR3 reads CASSLRVAQGFNYGYTF. DNA of the CDR3: TGCGCCAGCAGCTTAAGAGTCGCACAGGGGTTTAACTATGGCTACACCTTC.

This clone was seen many times. V and J are TRBV6-1 and TRBJ2-1; 8 bases are a match to TRBD1. With V trimmed by 10 bases and J by 7 bases, 6 bases remained unmatched. This CDR3 is built from 12 residues. Germline V gene lookup returns CDR1 MNHNS and CDR2 SASEGT. The CDR3 spells CAIPDRGNEQFF. The CDR3 DNA sequence: TGTGCCATCCCTGACAGGGGTAATGAGCAGTTCTTC.

In this sample, this clone turned up many times. The chain uses TRBV7-9 and TRBJ1-4; D possibly corresponds to TRBD1 (6 bases). Per the germline V gene, CDR1 is SEHNR and CDR2 is FQNEAQ (reference sequence). CDR3 length: 17 amino acids. V was clipped by 4 bases and J by 0 bases, with 15 bases between them. CDR3 nucleotides: TGTGCCAGCAGCTCCCCGGACAGACCGGCAACTAATGAAAAACTGTTTTTT. Translation: CASSSPDRPATNEKLFF.